This TCR beta chain derives from a study of blood T cell repertoires in COVID-19. The CDR3 sequence is 13 residues long. V lost 6 bases to trimming and J lost 4 bases, with 12 bases between them. Germline V CDR1 and CDR2: ENHRY, SYGVKD. Data came from immunoSEQ multiplex PCR; TCRdb stores just in-frame clones and leaves some out. The sample lists roughly 150,000 clones; about 83% were seen once. The genes are TRBV10-3 and TRBJ1-2; maybe TRBD1 (6 bases). The sequenced sample consisted of peripheral blood. This sequence was found in a woman of 80 years or more with acute or convalescent COVID-19. In DNA form, the CDR3 reads TGTGCCATCAGCAATCCAGGGGTCTATGGCTACACCTTC. It is translated as CAISNPGVYGYTF.